This T cell receptor beta chain is drawn from a study of blood T cell repertoires in COVID-19 (dated by TCRdb to 2020 to 2021). In terms of the full investigation: Samples covering the acute and convalescent phases of COVID-19 were provided by collaborators in the United States, Italy and Spain. The material from the prospective study consisted of cDNA or gDNA derived from T cells, B-cell-depleted T cells, or PBMCs. Subjects who had been exposed to COVID-19, were actively infected with it, or had recovered from it provided the deeply sampled blood TCRbeta repertoires that made up the dataset. A freely available public database, intended as a resource for researchers studying the immune response to SARS-CoV-2, is where the repertoires were released. Samples came from the ongoing ImmuneRACE study (first 160 participants) plus 1,254 subjects from 6 global collaborators. Sample metadata almost always included a de-identified subject ID, COVID-19 status, age in years and sex. Where HLA class I and class II types were available, the types were taken from metadata supplied by the sample provider, not from assay-based typing. What the work shows at the level of the full study, not this receptor alone: The quantity of clinical and demographic metadata differed by source and by participant and was supplied without curation.

In regard to this clone: The antigen this receptor binds is unknown. Within one base of it there is no much larger clone, and no base qualities were kept.

As encoded in the germline V gene, CDR1 is ENHRY while CDR2 is SYGVKD. V ends up 6 bases short and J 3 bases short, with an unmatched junction base count of 7. Inclusive of the bounding cysteine and phenylalanine, the CDR3 is 14 residues long. Just the 42-base CDR3 DNA is kept, in frame starting at base 1. TCRbeta CDR3 regions were amplified from genomic DNA by means of the immunoSEQ Assay, a bias-controlled multiplex PCR. On the study's bioinformatics: The number of nucleated cells in each sample was estimated from the amplification of reference gene primers within the assay. To quantify the absolute abundance of each unique TCRbeta CDR3 rearrangement, sequence reads were collapsed and filtered. Productive Simpson clonality was computed per sample as the square root of Simpson's diversity index over productive rearrangements. TCRdb took this table from immuneACCESS and kept in-frame rearrangements with V and J called. Such tables lack part of the clones; where checked against another copy, unresolved V genes explain under half of the gap, and the rest is unexplained. Clone size and the V and J calls come from that table; the DNA yielded D and trimming. Here the sample has a few hundred thousand clones; over 80% occur a single time. The biggest ten clones account for 5% to 5.5% of the sample.

Enrolling through a virtual design, the prospective study's participants ranged in age from roughly 18 to 95 years and lived across approximately 25 United States geographic areas. In the prospective study, cohorts were assigned on the basis of participant-reported clinical history obtained from a screening survey and a study questionnaire. For ImmuneRACE Cohort 3, a participant was defined as recovered based on two consecutive negative NP/OP PCR tests, clearance by a healthcare professional, or resolution of symptoms. In the prospective study, mobile phlebotomists collected whole blood, serum and a nasopharyngeal or oropharyngeal swab from each participant. Participants in the prospective study had the option to provide additional blood draws and questionnaires over a roughly two-month period. Prospective study blood samples were shipped either frozen or at room temperature before DNA extraction.

The sequenced material came from PBMCs or T cells enriched from blood (not recorded which). The rearranged chain carries TRBV10-3 and TRBJ1-1, and 7 bases in between align with TRBD1. The TCR originated in a woman aged 45-65 years who had recovered from COVID-19. This receptor has the CDR3 CAISPRTGYTEAFF. The DNA sequence is given as TGTGCCATCAGCCCCAGGACAGGCTACACTGAAGCTTTCTTT.